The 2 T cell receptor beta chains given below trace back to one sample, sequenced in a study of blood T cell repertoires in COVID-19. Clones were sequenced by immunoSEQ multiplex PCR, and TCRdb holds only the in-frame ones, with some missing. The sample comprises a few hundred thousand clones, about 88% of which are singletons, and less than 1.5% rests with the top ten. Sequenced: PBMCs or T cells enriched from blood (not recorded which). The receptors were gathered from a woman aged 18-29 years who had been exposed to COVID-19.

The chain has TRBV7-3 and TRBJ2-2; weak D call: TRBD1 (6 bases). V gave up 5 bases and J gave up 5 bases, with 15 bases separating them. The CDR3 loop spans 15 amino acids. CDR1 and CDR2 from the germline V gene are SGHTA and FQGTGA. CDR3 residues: CASSPAGDGTGELFF. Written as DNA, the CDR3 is TGTGCCAGCAGCCCAGCAGGGGATGGGACCGGGGAGCTGTTTTTT.

CDR3 sequence reads: CASSQLSGSGELFF. The CDR3 DNA reads TGCGCCAGCAGCCAATTATCAGGGTCCGGGGAGCTGTTTTTT. The gene calls are TRBV4-1 and TRBJ2-2; possible D gene TRBD1, 5 bases. Trimming cost V 2 bases and J 6 bases, with 10 bases left between them. Germline CDR1 is MGHRA and CDR2 is YSYEKL. This CDR3 has 14 amino acids.